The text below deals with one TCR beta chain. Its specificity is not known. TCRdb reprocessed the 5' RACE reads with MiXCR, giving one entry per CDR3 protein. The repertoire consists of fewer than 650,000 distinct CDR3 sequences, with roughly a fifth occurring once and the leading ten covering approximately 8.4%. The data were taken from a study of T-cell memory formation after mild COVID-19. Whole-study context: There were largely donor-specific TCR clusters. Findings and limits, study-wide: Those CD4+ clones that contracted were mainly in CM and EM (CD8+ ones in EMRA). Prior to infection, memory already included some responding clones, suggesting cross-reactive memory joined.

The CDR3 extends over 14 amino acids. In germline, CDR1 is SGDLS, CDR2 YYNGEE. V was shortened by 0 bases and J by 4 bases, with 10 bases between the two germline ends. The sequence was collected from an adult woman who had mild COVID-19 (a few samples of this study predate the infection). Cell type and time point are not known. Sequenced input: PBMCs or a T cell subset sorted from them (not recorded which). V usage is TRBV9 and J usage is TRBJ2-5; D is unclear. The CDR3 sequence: CASSVAGVLETQYF. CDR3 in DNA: TGTGCCAGCAGCGTAGCTGGGGTGTTAGAGACCCAGTACTTC.